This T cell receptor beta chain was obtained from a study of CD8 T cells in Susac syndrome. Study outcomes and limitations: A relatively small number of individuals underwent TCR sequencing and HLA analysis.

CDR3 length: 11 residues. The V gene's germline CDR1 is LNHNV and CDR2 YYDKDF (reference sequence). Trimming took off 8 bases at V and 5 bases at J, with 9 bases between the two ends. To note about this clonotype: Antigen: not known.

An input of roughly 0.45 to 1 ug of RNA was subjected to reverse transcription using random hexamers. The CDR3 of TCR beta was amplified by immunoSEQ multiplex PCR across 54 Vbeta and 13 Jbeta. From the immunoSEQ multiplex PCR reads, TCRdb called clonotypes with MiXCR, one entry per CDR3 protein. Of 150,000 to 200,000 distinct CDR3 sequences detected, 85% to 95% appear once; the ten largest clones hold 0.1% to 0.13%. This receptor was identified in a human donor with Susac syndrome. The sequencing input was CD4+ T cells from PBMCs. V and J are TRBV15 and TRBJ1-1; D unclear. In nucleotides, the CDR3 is TGTGCCACCGGAAAGAGGACTGAAGCTTTCTTT. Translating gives CATGKRTEAFF.